The source of this T cell receptor (beta chain) is a study of cytomegalovirus exposure and HLA in healthy donors. About this clone itself: Its target is not known.

The CDR3 loop spans 15 amino acids. V was cut by 1 base and J by 3 bases, with 9 bases left in between. CDR1 and CDR2 (germline): LNHNV, YYDKDF (reference sequence). Study conclusions and caveats: In vitro experiments confirmed that three CMV-associated chains were specific for CMV antigens.

The PCR contained 60 Vbeta and 13 Jbeta primers. The table came from immunoSEQ multiplex PCR; TCRdb's copy has only in-frame clones and leaves some out. The repertoire holds 150,000 to 200,000 clones, with about 79% as singletons. The clonotype was recovered from a man aged 45-65 years in good health and CMV-seropositive. The rearrangement joins TRBV15 to TRBJ1-4; no clear D gene. Sequences were obtained from PBMCs. CDR3 sequence: CATSRVVLSNEKLFF. The CDR3 nucleotides read TGTGCCACCAGCAGAGTAGTTCTCTCTAATGAAAAACTGTTTTTT.